The present entry profiles one TCR beta chain with its context. Antigen unknown. This specimen belongs to a study of T cell repertoires in cytomegalovirus infection. TCRdb itself ran the reads through MiXCR, one entry per CDR3 protein. Of approximately 1,000,000 distinct CDR3 sequences listed, roughly 31% are singletons. Looked up from germline, CDR1 is MNHNY and CDR2 is SVGAGI (reference sequence). The CDR3 totals 14 residues. The ends lost 10 bases at V and 2 bases at J; junction bases unmatched: 6. The sequences come from cultured CD8+ T cells from PBMCs, collected from culture after CMV antigen stimulation. The V call is TRBV6-6, the J call TRBJ2-7; TRBD2 matches 12 bases. The clonotype was recovered from a human donor in good health (CMV status not recorded). Some clones in this sample may be carry-over from other donors' samples. The CDR3 DNA follows: TGTGCCACACGGACTAGCGGGGATACCTACGAGCAGTACTTC. This encodes CATRTSGDTYEQYF.